Shown below are 15 T cell receptor beta chains from a single sample sequenced in a study of blood T cell repertoires in COVID-19. Repertoires were generated with immunoSEQ multiplex PCR, while TCRdb's copy carries only in-frame clones and drops some. Of approximately 500,000 clones listed, approximately 88% are singletons. The sequenced material came from peripheral blood. Source of these receptors: a woman in her 50s with COVID-19, enrolled during active disease.

The chain has TRBV18 and TRBJ1-5, with 7 nucleotides matching TRBD1. The length of the CDR3 is 13 residues. CDR1 is KGHSH, CDR2 LQKENI, per germline. V lost 4 bases, J lost 6 bases, and 3 bases stayed unmatched. As DNA, the CDR3 is TGTGCCAGCTCACAGGGGGCGGCTCAGCCCCAGCATTTT. Encoded protein: CASSQGAAQPQHF.

This rearrangement joins TRBV7-9 to TRBJ1-3; no clear D. The CDR3 extends over 13 amino acids. Trimming pared 4 bases from V and 2 bases from J, leaving 6 bases between. From germline, CDR1 is SEHNR and CDR2 FQNEAQ (reference sequence). The CDR3 DNA sequence: TGTGCCAGCAGCTCCTTTACTGGAAACACCATATATTTT. Amino acid sequence: CASSSFTGNTIYF. The entire variable domain, with the rest obtained from reference TRBV7-9 and TRBJ1-3, is as follows: DTGVSQNPRHKITKRGQNVTFRCDPISEHNRLYWYRQTLGQGPEFLTYFQNEAQLEKSRLLSDRFSAERPKGSFSTLEIQRTEQGDSAMYLCASSSFTGNTIYFGEGSWLTVV.

The chain employs TRBV28 and TRBJ1-5; D possibly corresponds to TRBD1 (5 bases). Germline V gene data show CDR1 as MDHEN and CDR2 as SYDVKM. This CDR3 has 15 residues. Deletions cut 2 bases from V and 5 bases from J, with 13 bases between. DNA of the CDR3: TGTGCCAGCAGTTTAGGGCAGGGTCGCGATCAGCCCCAGCATTTT. This codes for CASSLGQGRDQPQHF.

The V and J genes are TRBV5-6 and TRBJ1-4, with TRBD1 matching over 10 bases. There are 15 residues in the CDR3. With V trimmed by 4 bases and J by 8 bases, 8 bases remained unmatched. Germline loops: CDR1 SGHDT, CDR2 YYEEEE. The CDR3 is CASSAAGTGDEKLFF. The DNA of the CDR3 is TGTGCCAGCAGCGCTGCCGGGACAGGGGACGAAAAACTGTTTTTT.

The chain is built from TRBV5-1 and TRBJ2-2, with 12 bases matching TRBD1. The ends lost 8 bases at V and 6 bases at J; junction bases unmatched: 14. Looked up from germline, CDR1 is SGHRS and CDR2 is YFSETQ. This CDR3 has 17 residues. The CDR3 bases are TGCGCCAGTGGCGTCCCGCGGGACAGGGGGCATTCCGGGGAGCTGTTTTTT. Its translation is CASGVPRDRGHSGELFF.

J is TRBJ1-6 and V is TRBV27; D is perhaps TRBD1 (6 bases). The CDR3 totals 15 residues. The germline CDR1 and CDR2 sequences are MNHEY and SMNVEV (reference sequence). V was shortened by 8 bases and J by 0 bases, with 11 bases between the two germline ends. DNA for the CDR3: TGTGCCAGCGGGACATACAGCTCCTATAATTCACCCCTCCACTTT. As protein: CASGTYSSYNSPLHF.

The J gene is TRBJ1-1, the V gene TRBV14; a possible D gene is TRBD1 (5 bases). The CDR3 runs to 18 residues. V dropped 0 bases and J dropped 0 bases, with 17 bases sitting between them. Germline CDR1 and CDR2: SGHDN and FVKESK. In DNA, the CDR3 is TGTGCCAGCAGCCAAGATCCTGCAGGGAGGCTAGTGAACACTGAAGCTTTCTTT. Its protein product is CASSQDPAGRLVNTEAFF.

The chain uses TRBV30 and TRBJ2-1, with 9 bases matching TRBD2. The CDR3 loop spans 12 amino acids. The trim removed 4 bases at V and 8 bases at J, leaving 3 bases unmatched. Germline CDR1 is GTSNPN and CDR2 is SVGIG (reference sequence). Here the CDR3 reads CAWTQRGDEQFF. CDR3 coding DNA: TGTGCCTGGACCCAGCGGGGGGATGAGCAGTTCTTC.

The chain joins TRBV5-1 to TRBJ1-2, with D perhaps TRBD1 (5 bases). This CDR3 contains 15 residues. Per the germline V gene, CDR1 is SGHRS and CDR2 is YFSETQ. Trimming stripped 0 bases from V and 7 bases from J, with 16 bases between. CDR3 region: CASSLGAAKGSGYTF. CDR3 sequence (DNA): TGCGCCAGCAGCTTGGGAGCAGCCAAGGGGTCTGGCTACACCTTC.

This chain connects TRBV19 to TRBJ2-3, with D perhaps TRBD1 (6 bases). Germline CDR1 reads LNHDA; CDR2 reads SQIVND (reference sequence). V lost 4 bases and J lost 0, with 11 bases in between. The CDR3 sequence is 15 residues long. The CDR3 is CASSTTGQSTDTQYF. CDR3 coding DNA: TGTGCCAGTAGTACAACGGGACAAAGCACAGATACGCAGTATTTT.

The V call is TRBV6-5, the J call TRBJ2-4; 7 bases map to TRBD2. Trimming removed 6 bases from V and 4 bases from J; junction bases left unmatched: 9. Germline V lookup: CDR1 MNHEY, CDR2 SVGAGI. The CDR3 is made up of 15 amino acids. The CDR3 bases are TGTGCCAGCAGCCGGGGGGACCGGACTAAAAACATTCAGTACTTC. Residues: CASSRGDRTKNIQYF.

The chain uses TRBV27 and TRBJ1-1; no reliable D call. Trimming shortened V by 5 bases and J by 11 bases, and 18 bases separated the two germline ends. This CDR3 comprises 13 residues. Germline V lookup: CDR1 MNHEY, CDR2 SMNVEV (reference sequence). The CDR3 sequence: CASSPPSPGWAFF. CDR3 sequence (DNA): TGTGCCAGCAGTCCCCCGTCTCCCGGTTGGGCTTTCTTT.

The CDR3 protein is CASTVGLEAFF. The CDR3 DNA reads as TGTGCCAGCACTGTGGGGCTTGAAGCTTTCTTT. V usage is TRBV6-5 and J usage is TRBJ1-1; D might be TRBD1 (5 bases). The CDR3 sequence is 11 residues long. The germline gives CDR1 MNHEY, CDR2 SVGAGI. V lost 7 bases and J 7 bases, leaving 10 bases between the germline ends.

The rearrangement joins TRBV11-3 to TRBJ2-1; 7 bases match TRBD1. Germline V CDR1 and CDR2: SGHNT, YENEEA. The CDR3 contains 17 residues. After removal of 5 bases from V and 0 bases from J, the junction contained 10 bases not matched to a gene. CDR3 sequence (DNA): TGTGCCAGCAGCGCTTGGGACAGCGAAAGCTCCTACAATGAGCAGTTCTTC. It encodes CASSAWDSESSYNEQFF.

This clone was seen once. The sample has other DNA sequences that encode this CDR3 too. The chain employs TRBV19 and TRBJ1-1, with unresolved D. This CDR3 is built from 14 residues. Germline V gene sequence: CDR1 LNHDA, CDR2 SQIVND (reference sequence). V was cut by 1 base and J by 0 bases, with 6 bases left in between. The CDR3 loop reads CASSIGGLNTEAFF. CDR3 nucleotides: TGTGCCAGTAGTATAGGCGGGCTGAACACTGAAGCTTTCTTT.